This T cell receptor beta chain is drawn from a study of radiotherapy plus CTLA-4 blockade in lung cancer. Study-level results: Strongest reported response predictors: early blood clone changes and post-radiation interferon-beta.

Of note for this clone: Its specificity is unknown.

Focal radiation plus CTLA-4 blockade with ipilimumab was administered to patients who had chemo-refractory metastatic non-small-cell lung cancer. Germline values: CDR1 SGDLS, CDR2 YYNGEE. This CDR3 comprises 14 residues. Trimming stripped 3 bases from V and 1 base from J, with 7 bases between. Sequenced by immunoSEQ multiplex PCR; TCRdb stores in-frame clones only, minus some. The sample comprises 45,000 to 60,000 clones, roughly 80% of which are singletons, and 2.5% to 4% rests with the top ten. The receptor was isolated from a human donor with non-small cell lung cancer who had stable disease on radiotherapy plus ipilimumab. This chain joins TRBV9 and TRBJ2-2; unclear D gene. The sample in question was peripheral blood, obtained from a patient treated with radiotherapy plus ipilimumab. The CDR3 sequence: CASSARQNTGELFF. Here the CDR3 DNA reads TGTGCCAGCAGCGCCCGACAGAACACCGGGGAGCTGTTTTTT.